These T cell receptor beta chains were read from a single sample in a study of T cell responses to AZD1222 COVID-19 vaccine. Produced via immunoSEQ multiplex PCR; TCRdb's table is partial and in-frame only. This sample has 100,000 to 150,000 clones, with around 84% found just once. This sample comprised peripheral blood, obtained on day 0 of AZD1222 vaccination. The receptors originated from an adult in good health. Both conserved end residues are part of each CDR3. The D gene is left open where the match is weak. Size tells how often a clone was seen (once, few, many) or the class of an expanded clone, and some rows leave it out.

clone_size: -
d_call: TRBD1
v_call: TRBV19
j_call: TRBJ1-4
cdr3_aa: CASSTAGQGNEKLFF
cdr3_nt: TGTGCCAGTAGTACCGCGGGACAGGGAAATGAAAAACTGTTTTTT

clone_size: -
d_call: TRBD2
v_call: TRBV27
j_call: TRBJ2-1
cdr3_aa: CASSSGLAEYNEQFF
cdr3_nt: TGTGCCAGCAGTTCGGGACTAGCGGAATACAATGAGCAGTTCTTC

clone_size: -
d_call: -
v_call: TRBV18
j_call: TRBJ2-1
cdr3_aa: CASSPPPSDEQFF
cdr3_nt: TGTGCCAGCTCACCACCGCCTTCGGATGAGCAGTTCTTC

clone_size: -
d_call: -
v_call: TRBV11-2
j_call: TRBJ2-1
cdr3_aa: CASSPEPSVYNEQFF
cdr3_nt: TGTGCCAGCAGCCCCGAGCCATCTGTGTACAATGAGCAGTTCTTC

clone_size: -
d_call: -
v_call: TRBV29-1
j_call: TRBJ1-2
cdr3_aa: CSVDPDQLSYGYTF
cdr3_nt: TGCAGCGTTGACCCCGATCAACTTTCCTATGGCTACACCTTC

clone_size: -
d_call: -
v_call: TRBV6-5
j_call: TRBJ1-5
cdr3_aa: CASRFGVASNQPQHF
cdr3_nt: TGTGCCAGCAGATTTGGGGTGGCGAGCAATCAGCCCCAGCATTTT

clone_size: -
d_call: -
v_call: TRBV6-5
j_call: TRBJ2-1
cdr3_aa: CASSTERTYNEQFF
cdr3_nt: TGTGCCAGCAGTACGGAGCGGACCTACAATGAGCAGTTCTTC

clone_size: -
d_call: TRBD2
v_call: TRBV24-1
j_call: TRBJ2-5
cdr3_aa: CATRDGGQETQYF
cdr3_nt: TGTGCCACCAGGGACGGGGGGCAAGAGACCCAGTACTTC

clone_size: -
d_call: -
v_call: TRBV7-2
j_call: TRBJ1-5
cdr3_aa: CASSLLRDQPQHF
cdr3_nt: TGTGCCAGCAGCTTATTACGGGATCAGCCCCAGCATTTT

clone_size: -
d_call: -
v_call: TRBV9
j_call: TRBJ1-4
cdr3_aa: CASSVAVNEKLFF
cdr3_nt: TGTGCCAGCAGCGTAGCTGTGAATGAAAAACTGTTTTTT

clone_size: once
d_call: -
v_call: TRBV9
j_call: TRBJ1-2
cdr3_aa: CASSVARWGAPNYGYTF
cdr3_nt: TGTGCCAGCAGCGTAGCTCGTTGGGGGGCTCCTAACTATGGCTACACCTTC

clone_size: few
d_call: -
v_call: TRBV7-9
j_call: TRBJ1-1
cdr3_aa: CASSQEGRMNTEAFF
cdr3_nt: TGTGCCAGCTCTCAGGAGGGACGGATGAACACTGAAGCTTTCTTT

clone_size: -
d_call: -
v_call: TRBV5-6
j_call: TRBJ1-2
cdr3_aa: CASSQSGRNYGYTF
cdr3_nt: TGTGCCAGCAGTCAATCCGGCCGTAACTATGGCTACACCTTC

clone_size: few
d_call: -
v_call: TRBV5-1
j_call: TRBJ2-7
cdr3_aa: CASSPDGSYEQYF
cdr3_nt: TGCGCCAGCAGCCCTGACGGATCCTACGAGCAGTACTTC

clone_size: -
d_call: TRBD1
v_call: TRBV5-4
j_call: TRBJ2-7
cdr3_aa: CASRQAGTEAYEQYF
cdr3_nt: TGTGCCAGCAGACAGGCCGGGACAGAGGCCTACGAGCAGTACTTC

clone_size: once
d_call: -
v_call: TRBV5-6
j_call: TRBJ2-7
cdr3_aa: CASSLTHEQYF
cdr3_nt: TGTGCCAGCAGCTTGACTCACGAGCAGTACTTC

clone_size: -
d_call: -
v_call: TRBV27
j_call: TRBJ1-1
cdr3_aa: CASSPSGRSPNTEAFF
cdr3_nt: TGTGCCAGCAGTCCATCGGGTCGCAGCCCGAACACTGAAGCTTTCTTT

clone_size: -
d_call: -
v_call: TRBV27
j_call: TRBJ2-2
cdr3_aa: CASSFAGQRGTGELFF
cdr3_nt: TGTGCCAGCAGTTTTGCGGGACAGCGGGGCACCGGGGAGCTGTTTTTT

clone_size: -
d_call: -
v_call: TRBV27
j_call: TRBJ1-1
cdr3_aa: CASSLNYMNTEAFF
cdr3_nt: TGTGCCAGCAGTCTTAATTACATGAACACTGAAGCTTTCTTT

clone_size: -
d_call: TRBD1
v_call: TRBV27
j_call: TRBJ2-2
cdr3_aa: CASSLQGAVNTGELFF
cdr3_nt: TGTGCCAGCAGTTTACAGGGGGCAGTTAACACCGGGGAGCTGTTTTTT

clone_size: once
d_call: TRBD1
v_call: TRBV7-9
j_call: TRBJ1-2
cdr3_aa: CASSLPRDRAPSTF
cdr3_nt: TGTGCCAGCAGCTTACCCCGGGACAGAGCCCCTTCCACCTTC

clone_size: -
d_call: TRBD1
v_call: TRBV10-3
j_call: TRBJ1-5
cdr3_aa: CAISRGGQGTDQPQHF
cdr3_nt: TGTGCCATCAGTCGAGGCGGACAGGGGACCGATCAGCCCCAGCATTTT

clone_size: -
d_call: -
v_call: TRBV7-8
j_call: TRBJ1-2
cdr3_aa: CASSLEQGPFRGYTF
cdr3_nt: TGTGCCAGCAGCTTAGAACAGGGCCCCTTCAGGGGCTACACCTTC

clone_size: -
d_call: -
v_call: TRBV28
j_call: TRBJ2-2
cdr3_aa: CASSFFNRELFF
cdr3_nt: TGTGCCAGCAGCTTCTTTAATCGGGAGCTGTTTTTT

clone_size: -
d_call: -
v_call: TRBV19
j_call: TRBJ1-5
cdr3_aa: CASSINAGRGDAHQPQHF
cdr3_nt: TGTGCCAGTAGTATAAACGCGGGCCGGGGGGACGCCCATCAGCCCCAGCATTTT

clone_size: -
d_call: -
v_call: TRBV5-1
j_call: TRBJ2-3
cdr3_aa: CASSRSNTDTQYF
cdr3_nt: TGCGCCAGCAGCCGATCTAACACAGATACGCAGTATTTT

clone_size: -
d_call: -
v_call: TRBV6-1
j_call: TRBJ1-4
cdr3_aa: CASSEREQDKLFF
cdr3_nt: TGTGCCAGCAGTGAAAGGGAACAGGATAAACTGTTTTTT

clone_size: -
d_call: -
v_call: TRBV29-1
j_call: TRBJ2-5
cdr3_aa: CSVEGGEWEQETQYF
cdr3_nt: TGCAGCGTTGAAGGGGGCGAGTGGGAACAAGAGACCCAGTACTTC

clone_size: -
d_call: TRBD1
v_call: TRBV14
j_call: TRBJ2-3
cdr3_aa: CASSQVGQVPDTQYF
cdr3_nt: TGTGCCAGCAGCCAAGTCGGACAGGTTCCAGATACGCAGTATTTT

clone_size: -
d_call: -
v_call: TRBV15
j_call: TRBJ2-1
cdr3_aa: CATSRASYEQFF
cdr3_nt: TGTGCCACCAGCAGAGCTAGCTATGAGCAGTTCTTC

clone_size: -
d_call: -
v_call: TRBV3-1/TRBV3-2
j_call: TRBJ1-6
cdr3_aa: CASSRGAGKSPNSPLHF
cdr3_nt: TGTGCCAGCAGCCGGGGGGCAGGGAAGTCCCCAAATTCACCCCTCCACTTT

clone_size: -
d_call: TRBD2
v_call: TRBV27
j_call: TRBJ2-7
cdr3_aa: CASSSLPGGGSSYEQYF
cdr3_nt: TGTGCCAGCAGTTCCCTCCCGGGAGGCGGGAGCTCCTACGAGCAGTACTTC

clone_size: -
d_call: TRBD1
v_call: TRBV27
j_call: TRBJ2-7
cdr3_aa: CASNWTGAHIYEQYF
cdr3_nt: TGTGCCAGCAATTGGACAGGGGCCCACATCTACGAGCAGTACTTC

clone_size: few
d_call: -
v_call: TRBV11-2
j_call: TRBJ2-7
cdr3_aa: CASSLVVGGYEQYF
cdr3_nt: TGTGCCAGCAGCTTAGTGGTTGGGGGCTACGAGCAGTACTTC

clone_size: -
d_call: -
v_call: TRBV7-9
j_call: TRBJ2-2
cdr3_aa: CASSLGWKGNTGELFF
cdr3_nt: TGTGCCAGCAGCTTAGGATGGAAAGGCAACACCGGGGAGCTGTTTTTT

clone_size: -
d_call: TRBD2
v_call: TRBV5-1
j_call: TRBJ2-3
cdr3_aa: CASSFSGGLADTQYF
cdr3_nt: TGCGCCAGCAGCTTTAGCGGGGGTTTGGCAGATACGCAGTATTTT

clone_size: -
d_call: TRBD1
v_call: TRBV30
j_call: TRBJ1-3
cdr3_aa: CALQTGGFGNTIYF
cdr3_nt: TGTGCCCTACAAACAGGGGGCTTTGGAAACACCATATATTTT

clone_size: -
d_call: -
v_call: TRBV29-1
j_call: TRBJ1-2
cdr3_aa: CSVEAAGPGYTF
cdr3_nt: TGCAGCGTTGAAGCTGCAGGCCCCGGCTACACCTTC

clone_size: once
d_call: TRBD2
v_call: TRBV19
j_call: TRBJ2-7
cdr3_aa: CASSIGRVGRDEQYF
cdr3_nt: TGTGCCAGTAGTATAGGGCGTGTTGGGAGGGACGAGCAGTACTTC

clone_size: -
d_call: -
v_call: TRBV4-1
j_call: TRBJ1-2
cdr3_aa: CASSRTSGTVSFDGYTF
cdr3_nt: TGCGCCAGCAGCCGCACCTCCGGGACCGTTAGTTTCGATGGCTACACCTTC

clone_size: -
d_call: -
v_call: TRBV5-1
j_call: TRBJ1-1
cdr3_aa: CASSLGGEAFF
cdr3_nt: TGCGCCAGCAGCTTGGGCGGGGAAGCTTTCTTT

clone_size: -
d_call: TRBD1
v_call: TRBV6-1
j_call: TRBJ1-5
cdr3_aa: CASSESWDRPWSNQPQHF
cdr3_nt: TGTGCCAGCAGTGAATCCTGGGACAGGCCGTGGAGCAATCAGCCCCAGCATTTT

clone_size: -
d_call: -
v_call: TRBV28
j_call: TRBJ1-5
cdr3_aa: CASSPGAVNQPQHF
cdr3_nt: TGTGCCAGCTCACCCGGAGCAGTAAATCAGCCCCAGCATTTT

clone_size: -
d_call: -
v_call: TRBV12-3/TRBV12-4
j_call: TRBJ1-3
cdr3_aa: CASSFRSGNTIYF
cdr3_nt: TGTGCCAGCAGTTTTCGGTCTGGAAACACCATATATTTT

clone_size: -
d_call: -
v_call: TRBV29-1
j_call: TRBJ2-7
cdr3_aa: CSVEVGQGTAYEQYF
cdr3_nt: TGCAGCGTTGAAGTCGGGCAGGGAACGGCCTACGAGCAGTACTTC

clone_size: -
d_call: TRBD1
v_call: TRBV9
j_call: TRBJ2-7
cdr3_aa: CASSPSPGQTEGNEQYF
cdr3_nt: TGTGCCAGCAGCCCGTCTCCGGGACAGACTGAGGGGAACGAGCAGTACTTC

clone_size: few
d_call: TRBD1
v_call: TRBV5-8
j_call: TRBJ1-4
cdr3_aa: CASSLMTGGGEKLFF
cdr3_nt: TGTGCCAGCAGCTTGATGACAGGGGGCGGTGAAAAACTGTTTTTT

clone_size: -
d_call: -
v_call: TRBV2
j_call: TRBJ1-1
cdr3_aa: CASSVGGGMNTEAFF
cdr3_nt: TGTGCCAGCAGTGTAGGGGGGGGGATGAACACTGAAGCTTTCTTT

clone_size: many
d_call: -
v_call: TRBV27
j_call: TRBJ1-1
cdr3_aa: CASSPSASTEAFF
cdr3_nt: TGTGCCAGCAGTCCCTCGGCTAGCACTGAAGCTTTCTTT

clone_size: -
d_call: TRBD1
v_call: TRBV5-1
j_call: TRBJ2-7
cdr3_aa: CASSLDGRGWYEQYF
cdr3_nt: TGCGCCAGCAGCTTGGATGGCAGGGGGTGGTACGAGCAGTACTTC

clone_size: -
d_call: -
v_call: TRBV6-2/TRBV6-3
j_call: TRBJ2-7
cdr3_aa: CASSSGLVGNEQYF
cdr3_nt: TGTGCCAGCAGTTCCGGTCTGGTGGGGAACGAGCAGTACTTC